Listed here are 28 T cell receptor beta chains from one sample, sequenced in a study of OX40 agonist ivuxolimab in advanced cancers. The repertoire was sequenced with immunoSEQ multiplex PCR; TCRdb's copy has only in-frame clones and lacks some. The sample yields about 42,000 clones, about 87% seen once. The sample consisted of CD4+ or CD8+ T cells sorted from blood, taken in a trial of the OX40 agonist ivuxolimab. These receptor sequences come from an adult with an advanced solid tumor such as melanoma, head and neck, liver or kidney cancer.

This clone was seen more than once but under ten times. This chain uses TRBV4-2 with TRBJ1-5; a weak D match, TRBD1 (5 bases). V lost 0 bases to trimming and J lost 11 bases, with 14 bases between them. This CDR3 has 14 amino acids. CDR1 LGHNA and CDR2 YNFKEQ come from the germline V gene. This chain's CDR3 is CASSQDLGVGAQHF. In DNA, the CDR3 is TGTGCCAGCAGCCAAGACTTAGGAGTGGGGGCCCAGCATTTT.

The genes are TRBV9 and TRBJ1-3; TRBD1 matches 8 bases. CDR3 length: 15 residues. The V gene end was trimmed by 3 bases and the J gene end by 4 bases; junction bases not matched to a gene: 6. Germline CDR1 and CDR2: SGDLS and YYNGEE. The CDR3 region is CASSATGQGGNTIYF. Written as DNA, the CDR3 is TGTGCCAGCAGCGCTACCGGACAGGGAGGAAACACCATATATTTT.

The chain links TRBV15 to TRBJ2-5; 8 nucleotides agree with TRBD2. The CDR3 consists of 15 residues. Trimming took 2 bases from V and 3 from J; bases not matched to a gene: 5. Germline CDR1 LNHNV, CDR2 YYDKDF (reference sequence). CDR3 residues: CATSRFTSGKETQYF. The CDR3 DNA sequence: TGTGCCACCAGCAGATTCACTAGCGGCAAAGAGACCCAGTACTTC.

J is TRBJ2-7 and V is TRBV28, with D maybe TRBD2 (6 bases). Trimming shortened V by 3 bases and J by 4 bases, and 13 bases separated the two germline ends. CDR1 MDHEN and CDR2 SYDVKM come from the germline V gene. CDR3 length: 14 residues. The CDR3 here is CASSFTGSGYEQYF. Written as DNA, the CDR3 is TGTGCCAGCAGTTTTACGGGCAGCGGGTACGAGCAGTACTTC.

V gene TRBV19 combines with J gene TRBJ2-3; D may be TRBD2 (6 bases). Germline CDR1 LNHDA, CDR2 SQIVND (reference sequence). The germline V and J ends were trimmed by 3 bases and 2 bases, with 12 bases remaining between them. CDR3 length: 15 residues. In nucleotides, the CDR3 is TGTGCCAGTAGTATGGGTAGCGGTAACACAGATACGCAGTATTTT. Translated, it gives CASSMGSGNTDTQYF.

The chain carries TRBV27 and TRBJ1-2; D is unresolved. V gave up 2 bases and J gave up 4 bases, with 14 bases separating them. CDR3 length: 15 residues. Germline values: CDR1 MNHEY, CDR2 SMNVEV (reference sequence). The CDR3 DNA reads as TGTGCCAGCAGTTTAAGCGGAGGGCTCGGCTATGGCTACACCTTC. Amino acid sequence: CASSLSGGLGYGYTF.

The rearrangement links TRBV2 to TRBJ1-5; possible D gene TRBD1, 5 bases. V lost 4 bases, J lost 3 bases, and 10 bases lay in between. The CDR3 has 14 residues. Germline CDR1 reads SNHLY; CDR2 reads FYNNEI. CDR3 loop: CASSAWGSNQPQHF. In DNA form, the CDR3 reads TGTGCCAGCAGTGCATGGGGCTCCAATCAGCCCCAGCATTTT.

The CDR3 DNA follows: TGCGCCAGCAGCTTGGGAGCGGCCAACACCGGGGAGCTGTTTTTT. This codes for CASSLGAANTGELFF. This rearrangement joins TRBV5-1 to TRBJ2-2; perhaps TRBD2 as D (5 bases). V was pared by 0 bases and J by 2 bases, with 8 bases between. This CDR3 spans 15 amino acids. From germline, CDR1 is SGHRS and CDR2 YFSETQ.

The chain combines TRBV7-2 with TRBJ2-5; D ambiguous. Trimming removed 6 bases from V and 5 bases from J, with 13 bases in between. Germline V gene lookup returns CDR1 SGHTA and CDR2 FQGNSA. The length of the CDR3 is 13 residues. The DNA for the CDR3 is TGTGCCAGCAGTCCCCACCCCGAGGAGACCCAGTACTTC. The encoded protein is CASSPHPEETQYF.

V is TRBV7-2 and J is TRBJ2-1; no clear D gene. The CDR3 is made up of 16 amino acids. V was shortened by 5 bases and J by 0 bases, with 14 bases between the two germline ends. The germline CDR1 and CDR2 sequences are SGHTA and FQGNSA. For the CDR3, the DNA is TGTGCCAGCAGCCTGTCGGGTCGACTCTCCTACAATGAGCAGTTCTTC. Translation gives CASSLSGRLSYNEQFF.

The genes are TRBV7-9 and TRBJ2-3; D call uncertain. The CDR3 sequence is 11 residues long. Germline V gene lookup returns CDR1 SEHNR and CDR2 FQNEAQ (reference sequence). Trimming stripped 2 bases from V and 5 bases from J, with 2 bases between. As DNA, the CDR3 is TGTGCCAGCAGCTTACAAGATACGCAGTATTTT. Translated, it gives CASSLQDTQYF. Full variable domain (missing parts from reference TRBV7-9 and TRBJ2-3): DTGVSQNPRHKITKRGQNVTFRCDPISEHNRLYWYRQTLGQGPEFLTYFQNEAQLEKSRLLSDRFSAERPKGSFSTLEIQRTEQGDSAMYLCASSLQDTQYFGPGTRLTVL.

This chain joins TRBV18 and TRBJ2-7; unclear D gene. There are 13 residues in the CDR3. V gave up 3 bases and J gave up 2 bases, with 8 bases separating them. Germline lookup yields CDR1 KGHSH and CDR2 LQKENI. The CDR3 DNA is TGTGCCAGCTCACCCGGCAGACCCTACGAGCAGTACTTC. Protein product: CASSPGRPYEQYF. Combining the CDR3 with reference TRBV18 and TRBJ2-7 gives the whole variable domain NAGVMQNPRHLVRRRGQEARLRCSPMKGHSHVYWYRQLPEEGLKFMVYLQKENIIDESGMPKERFSAEFPKEGPSILRIQQVVRGDSAAYFCASSPGRPYEQYFGPGTRLTVT.

V gene TRBV6-5 combines with J gene TRBJ1-1; no definite D call. This CDR3 comprises 11 residues. Germline V gives CDR1 MNHEY, CDR2 SVGAGI. Trimming removed 8 bases from V and 12 bases from J, with 16 bases in between. The CDR3 sequence is CASDRLGGPFF. CDR3 DNA: TGTGCCAGCGACCGACTAGGTGGACCTTTCTTT.

This rearrangement joins TRBV4-1 to TRBJ2-5; D not resolved. The germline V gene encodes CDR1 MGHRA and CDR2 YSYEKL. Trimming left V 2 bases short and J 7 bases short, with 14 bases between. The CDR3 has 14 residues. CDR3 in DNA: TGCGCCAGCAGCCAAATTAGAGGTTTTGGGACCCAGTACTTC. Residues: CASSQIRGFGTQYF.

This rearrangement joins TRBV7-2 to TRBJ2-7; the D is unclear. This CDR3 contains 14 residues. The V and J ends lost 1 base and 6 bases respectively, with 13 bases between them. Germline V gene lookup returns CDR1 SGHTA and CDR2 FQGNSA. DNA for the CDR3: TGTGCCAGCAGCTTAGGGGTAGACCGATTCGAGCAGTACTTC. Its protein product is CASSLGVDRFEQYF.

V and J are TRBV5-1 and TRBJ2-5; tentatively, D is TRBD1 (5 bases). The V end was cut by 0 bases, the J end by 4 bases, with 10 bases between. Germline CDR1 and CDR2: SGHRS and YFSETQ. CDR3 length equals 14 residues. The CDR3 spells CASSLGQILETQYF. In DNA, the CDR3 is TGCGCCAGCAGCTTGGGACAGATTCTAGAGACCCAGTACTTC.

J is TRBJ1-1 and V is TRBV6-1; D gene unclear. CDR3 length: 12 amino acids. The V end lost 6 bases, the J end lost 4 bases, and 9 bases lay between the germline ends. CDR1 and CDR2 (germline): MNHNS, SASEGT. The DNA of the CDR3 is TGTGCCAGCAGGATTCAAGCCACTGAAGCTTTCTTT. Amino acid sequence: CASRIQATEAFF.

The chain links TRBV7-6 to TRBJ2-1; no clear D gene. V lost 3 bases, J lost 7 bases, and 7 bases lay in between. This CDR3 spans 12 amino acids. Per germline, CDR1 SGHVS and CDR2 FNYEAQ. CDR3 DNA: TGTGCCAGCAGCTTGGAGAGAAATGAGCAGTTCTTC. Protein product: CASSLERNEQFF.

V usage is TRBV6-9 and J usage is TRBJ2-7, with 10 bases that match TRBD1. Germline V gene sequence: CDR1 MNHGY, CDR2 SVAAGI. V shed 7 bases and J 6 bases; nucleotides not matched to a gene: 9. The CDR3 has 14 amino acids. The CDR3 coding sequence is TGTGCCAGCAAGAGACGGGACAGGGGATCCGAGCAGTACTTC. Translated, it gives CASKRRDRGSEQYF.

The chain has TRBV2 and TRBJ2-3; possibly TRBD2 for D (6 bases). V lost 9 bases to trimming and J lost 4 bases, with 17 bases between them. This CDR3 is 14 amino acids long. Looked up from germline, CDR1 is SNHLY and CDR2 is FYNNEI. For the CDR3, the DNA is TGTGCCAGTTACCCGGGACTCCCCGCAGATACGCAGTATTTT. It encodes CASYPGLPADTQYF.

The chain combines TRBV10-3 with TRBJ2-7, with a possible D match to TRBD1 (6 bases). CDR1 and CDR2 from the germline V gene are ENHRY and SYGVKD. The CDR3 contains 13 residues. The germline V and J ends were trimmed by 3 bases and 2 bases, with 8 bases remaining between them. This CDR3 reads CAISDRGAYEQYF. The CDR3 coding sequence is TGTGCCATCAGTGACAGGGGCGCCTACGAGCAGTACTTC.

V and J are TRBV19 and TRBJ2-3; tentatively, D is TRBD1 (6 bases). This CDR3 comprises 15 residues. Looked up from germline, CDR1 is LNHDA and CDR2 is SQIVND (reference sequence). V gave up 3 bases and J gave up 1 base, with 11 bases separating them. DNA for the CDR3: TGTGCCAGTAGTATTTGGGGGCCAGGCACAGATACGCAGTATTTT. Its translation is CASSIWGPGTDTQYF. Full variable domain (remainder filled in from reference TRBV19 and TRBJ2-3): DGGITQSPKYLFRKEGQNVTLSCEQNLNHDAMYWYRQDPGQGLRLIYYSQIVNDFQKGDIAEGYSVSREKKESFPLTVTSAQKNPTAFYLCASSIWGPGTDTQYFGPGTRLTVL.

The chain recombines TRBV5-6 with TRBJ2-7; D is perhaps TRBD2 (6 bases). This CDR3 has 15 amino acids. V was shortened by 1 base and J by 5 bases, with 16 bases between the two germline ends. Germline CDR1 is SGHDT and CDR2 is YYEEEE. In DNA, the CDR3 is TGTGCCAGCAGCTTGTACACGGGAGAGGCCCACGAGCAGTACTTC. It is translated as CASSLYTGEAHEQYF.

The chain recombines TRBV30 with TRBJ2-7; D is perhaps TRBD1 (6 bases). This CDR3 has 11 amino acids. V was shortened by 6 bases and J by 4 bases, with 10 bases between the two germline ends. Per germline, CDR1 GTSNPN and CDR2 SVGIG (reference sequence). CDR3 DNA: TGTGCCTGCAACAGGGTTTACGAGCAGTACTTC. Translation: CACNRVYEQYF.

J is TRBJ1-1 and V is TRBV28; no firm D call. CDR1 and CDR2 (germline): MDHEN, SYDVKM. The CDR3 is 14 amino acids. V lost 3 bases to trimming and J lost 1 base, with 9 bases between them. CDR3 region: CASSFARANTEAFF. The CDR3 DNA follows: TGTGCCAGCAGTTTTGCCCGGGCGAACACTGAAGCTTTCTTT.

The chain combines TRBV30 with TRBJ1-2, with D hard to call. Germline V gene lookup returns CDR1 GTSNPN and CDR2 SVGIG (reference sequence). With 0 bases removed from V and 5 bases from J, the gap between germline ends came to 7 bases. This CDR3 comprises 12 residues. CDR3 in DNA: TGTGCCTGGAGTGTACTCAATTATGGCTACACCTTC. Translation gives CAWSVLNYGYTF.

The V call is TRBV7-9, the J call TRBJ2-7; a possible D gene is TRBD1 (6 bases). V lost 5 bases, J lost 5 bases, and 10 bases lay in between. The germline CDR1 and CDR2 sequences are SEHNR and FQNEAQ (reference sequence). The CDR3 sequence is 12 residues long. The CDR3 sequence: CASSPDRHEQYF. DNA for the CDR3: TGTGCCAGCAGCCCCGACAGGCACGAGCAGTACTTC.

The chain has TRBV4-2 and TRBJ2-3, with D perhaps TRBD2 (7 bases). V gave up 0 bases and J gave up 4 bases, with 17 bases separating them. Germline CDR1 reads LGHNA; CDR2 reads YNFKEQ. The CDR3 extends over 17 amino acids. The CDR3 nucleotides read TGTGCCAGCAGCCAAGATCTGGGGAGGGGGTTAGCAGATACGCAGTATTTT. This gives the protein CASSQDLGRGLADTQYF.